Following are 13 T cell receptor beta chains from one sample sequenced in a study of blood T cells in healthy people across ages. A second PCR, run for about 7 to 11 cycles, used a sample-barcoded 5' primer plus a J-beta primer mix. One entry per CDR3 protein results from TCRdb running MiXCR on the 5' RACE reads. The table shows roughly 2 million distinct CDR3 sequences, with roughly 52% occurring only once. Sequencing input: blood. These receptors all stem from a woman between 35 and 50 years old in good health.

This clonotype came up once. The CDR3 sequence is CASSLLMGQGNYGYTF. In DNA, the CDR3 is TGTGCCAGCAGTTTACTTATGGGGCAAGGCAACTATGGCTACACCTTC. This chain links TRBV12-3 or TRBV12-4 with TRBJ1-2, with D possibly matching TRBD1 (5 bases). V lost 2 bases to trimming and J lost 2 bases, with 15 bases between them. The CDR3 covers 16 residues.

The CDR3 sequence is CASKRTGTTNEKLFF. In nucleotides, the CDR3 is TGTGCCAGCAAGAGGACAGGGACAACTAATGAAAAACTGTTTTTT. V and J are TRBV28 and TRBJ1-4; TRBD1 matches 8 bases. CDR3 size: 15 residues. Germline CDR1 MDHEN, CDR2 SYDVKM. V was clipped by 7 bases and J by 0 bases; unmatched bases: 4.

This clonotype was counted only a few times. The chain couples TRBV3-1 to TRBJ1-6; D is ambiguous. The length of the CDR3 is 15 residues. V was clipped by 0 bases and J by 9 bases, with 12 bases between them. From germline, CDR1 is LGHDT and CDR2 YNNKEL (reference sequence). This CDR3 reads CASSQEAISGSPLHF. The CDR3 nucleotides are TGTGCCAGCAGCCAAGAAGCGATATCGGGTTCACCCCTCCACTTT. Filled out from reference TRBV3-1 and TRBJ1-6, the complete variable domain reads DTAVSQTPKYLVTQMGNDKSIKCEQNLGHDTMYWYKQDSKKFLKIMFSYNNKELIINETVPNRFSPKSPDKAHLNLHINSLELGDSAVYFCASSQEAISGSPLHFGNGTRLTVT.

The V gene is TRBV27, the J gene TRBJ2-1, with 12 bases identical to TRBD2. J gave up 5 bases and V 5 bases, and 10 bases lay outside the gene matches. The V gene's germline CDR1 is MNHEY and CDR2 SMNVEV (reference sequence). The CDR3 contains 17 residues. The CDR3: CASSPLAGGPSHNEQFF. Here the CDR3 DNA reads TGTGCCAGCAGTCCTCTAGCGGGGGGGCCGTCCCACAATGAGCAGTTCTTC.

V and J are TRBV15 and TRBJ1-1; the D is unclear. The CDR3 contains 16 residues. CDR1 is LNHNV, CDR2 YYDKDF, per germline (reference sequence). V was cut by 0 bases and J by 0 bases, with 11 bases left in between. In DNA form, the CDR3 reads TGTGCCACCAGCAGAGAAGGCGGGTTCATGAACACTGAAGCTTTCTTT. Translation: CATSREGGFMNTEAFF. Drawing the rest from reference TRBV15 and TRBJ1-1, the complete variable domain is DAMVIQNPRYQVTQFGKPVTLSCSQTLNHNVMYWYQQKSSQAPKLLFHYYDKDFNNEADTPDNFQSRRPNTSFCFLDIRSPGLGDTAMYLCATSREGGFMNTEAFFGQGTRLTVV.

The chain uses TRBV7-3 and TRBJ1-2; D is unresolved. Trimming removed 5 bases from V and 7 bases from J, with 11 bases in between. Germline lookup yields CDR1 SGHTA and CDR2 FQGTGA. This CDR3 contains 12 residues. CDR3 protein: CASSLYLGGYTF. CDR3 bases: TGTGCCAGCAGCCTATACTTGGGTGGCTACACCTTC.

The chain is built from TRBV11-3 and TRBJ2-3; no firm D call. The germline gives CDR1 SGHNT, CDR2 YENEEA. The CDR3 is 13 residues long. V was clipped by 0 bases and J by 4 bases, with 5 bases between them. Here the CDR3 DNA reads TGTGCCAGCAGCTTAGAGTCCGCAGATACGCAGTATTTT. This sequence encodes CASSLESADTQYF.

The chain links TRBV6-1 to TRBJ1-4, with TRBD1 as a possible D gene (5 bases). The CDR3 has 14 residues. V lost 10 bases and J 4 bases, leaving 16 bases between the germline ends. Germline V gives CDR1 MNHNS, CDR2 SASEGT. The CDR3 sequence is CATRSTVNNEKLFF. As DNA, the CDR3 is TGTGCCACCCGATCGACAGTAAATAATGAAAAACTGTTTTTT.

The chain is built from TRBV5-6 and TRBJ2-5; 9 bases map to TRBD2. There are 15 residues in the CDR3. Germline V CDR1 and CDR2: SGHDT, YYEEEE. V dropped 1 base and J dropped 2; count of bases not matched to a gene: 3. The DNA for the CDR3 is TGTGCCAGCAGCTTGCAGCGGGAGGAACAAGAGACCCAGTACTTC. Translating it yields CASSLQREEQETQYF.

J is TRBJ1-1 and V is TRBV5-1, with D unresolved. Germline V gene sequence: CDR1 SGHRS, CDR2 YFSETQ. Trimming took off 3 bases at V and 3 bases at J, with 12 bases between the two ends. This CDR3 comprises 14 residues. The CDR3 is CASSSDGRYTEAFF. CDR3 DNA sequence: TGCGCCAGCAGCTCGGACGGACGGTACACTGAAGCTTTCTTT.

This clonotype was recorded only once. The rearrangement uses TRBV20-1 and TRBJ2-7; D possibly matches TRBD1 or TRBD2 (5 bases each). CDR3 length: 14 amino acids. Looked up from germline, CDR1 is DFQATT and CDR2 is SNEGSKA (reference sequence). V was pared by 1 base and J by 10 bases, with 20 bases between. The CDR3 loop reads CSARVPREGNSQYF. CDR3 in DNA: TGCAGTGCTAGAGTCCCTCGAGAGGGGAATTCCCAGTACTTC.

The V gene is TRBV10-3, the J gene TRBJ1-1, with 10 positions matching TRBD1. CDR1 and CDR2 from the germline V gene are ENHRY and SYGVKD. CDR3 length: 15 amino acids. The V segment lost 2 bases and the J segment 3 bases; nucleotides outside the gene matches: 3. CDR3 region: CAISEGQGGYTEAFF. CDR3 nucleotide sequence: TGTGCCATCAGTGAGGGACAGGGGGGATACACTGAAGCTTTCTTT.

The gene calls are TRBV4-3 and TRBJ2-2; D is ambiguous. Germline loops: CDR1 LGHNA, CDR2 YSLEER. The CDR3 spans 13 residues. V dropped 5 bases and J dropped 7 bases, with 11 bases sitting between them. The CDR3 DNA is TGCGCCAGCAGCGTTTTAGAAGGCGGGGAGCTGTTTTTT. Protein sequence: CASSVLEGGELFF.